This T cell receptor (beta chain) was identified in a study of Ad26.COV2.S vaccination and SARS-CoV-2 variants. Libraries were prepared by immunoSEQ multiplex PCR; TCRdb keeps only in-frame clonotypes and omits some of them. The sample shows roughly 400,000 clones, about 90% of them seen only once. The treatment: about 20 received Ad26.COV2.S at low or high dose, single or two shots; 5 received placebo; per-sample allocation not given. At day 63 after the first vaccine or placebo injection, samples were drawn. This CDR3 is built from 14 residues. The germline V and J ends were trimmed by 8 bases and 4 bases, with 15 bases remaining between them. The V gene's germline CDR1 is SEHNR and CDR2 FQNEAQ (reference sequence).

This clonotype originated in a person aged 18-65 years who received the Ad26.COV2.S COVID-19 vaccine or a placebo. The sequenced sample was peripheral blood, obtained in a trial of Ad26.COV2.S vaccine versus placebo. The V and J genes are TRBV7-9 and TRBJ2-1, with D possibly called TRBD1 or TRBD2 (5 bases each). CDR3 sequence (DNA): TGTGCCAGCGGGGTGCAGGGAGCGTACAATGAGCAGTTCTTC. Translation: CASGVQGAYNEQFF.